This T cell receptor beta chain was identified during a study of a mutant IDH1 vaccine in newly diagnosed glioma. Study-level information: Patients received vaccination from 4-6 weeks after radiotherapy alone, or with temozolomide cycles. It was radiotherapy, temozolomide, or both that patients received previously, with most receiving both. General study results and limits: Immune responses induced by vaccination arose in 93.3% of the patients. Pseudoprogression apparently tracked independently of changes in top peripheral T cell clonotypes.

Regarding time point: week 23, last vaccination. Topical imiquimod accompanied each vaccine dose, which consisted of 300 ug of mutant IDH1 20-mer peptide. Profiled with immunoSEQ multiplex PCR; TCRdb holds only in-frame clones, not every one. There are about 60,000 clones in the sample; around 82% occur only once, and 13% lies in the top ten. This clone was observed once. Its antigen is undetermined. The sequences come from PBMCs, collected from a glioma patient whose treatment included an IDH1 peptide vaccine. The TCR sequence derives from a man between 18 and 29 years old with glioma.

The CDR3 region has the DNA TGTGCCAGTAGTTTTCAGGGTCAGCCCCAGCATTTT. The encoded protein is CASSFQGQPQHF. V is TRBV19 and J is TRBJ1-5; the D gene is possibly TRBD1 (5 bases). The CDR3 runs 12 residues. Trimming shortened V by 5 bases and J by 6 bases, and 8 bases separated the two germline ends. Germline assignment: CDR1 LNHDA and CDR2 SQIVND (reference sequence). Looking up the rest from reference TRBV19 and TRBJ1-5 gives the full variable domain: DGGITQSPKYLFRKEGQNVTLSCEQNLNHDAMYWYRQDPGQGLRLIYYSQIVNDFQKGDIAEGYSVSREKKESFPLTVTSAQKNPTAFYLCASSFQGQPQHFGDGTRLSIL.